The clone carrying this TCR beta chain was recorded only once. Antigen specificity is unknown. Mismatch with germline at one junction end may stem from a read error. The sample is drawn from a study of Graves' ophthalmopathy and Graves' hyperthyroidism. Across the whole study: Calling hyperthyroidism stable required that no ophthalmopathy show up within 18 months of follow-up. Study conclusions and caveats: Classification of ophthalmopathy versus stable hyperthyroidism by a 13-signature model yielded about 90% sensitivity and around 77% specificity.

Per germline, CDR1 ENHRY and CDR2 SYGVKD. The CDR3 has 14 residues. New diagnoses, under 2 months' duration, and ages 18 to 65 characterized the hyperthyroidism patients. Exclusion covered patients with other autoimmune diseases or uncontrolled infections (as well as pregnancy or lactation). Amplifying from RNA transcripts, the study obtained TCR beta CDR3 regions. The first-round RT-PCR employed HTBI primers together with the Qiagen OneStep RT-PCR kit. A multiplex PCR was then performed as the second round. Using its own MiXCR run on the multiplex PCR reads, TCRdb lists one record per CDR3 protein. Of 500,000 to 600,000 distinct CDR3 sequences listed, less than 45% are singletons.

The TCR originated in an adult man with Graves' hyperthyroidism. Material for sequencing was peripheral blood or thyroid tissue (not recorded which). The chain uses TRBV10-3 and TRBJ1-1; D remains unclear. The CDR3 DNA reads as TGTGCCATCAGTGTCTCCTACGGGAACACTGAAGCTCTCTTT. Protein sequence: CAISVSYGNTEALF.